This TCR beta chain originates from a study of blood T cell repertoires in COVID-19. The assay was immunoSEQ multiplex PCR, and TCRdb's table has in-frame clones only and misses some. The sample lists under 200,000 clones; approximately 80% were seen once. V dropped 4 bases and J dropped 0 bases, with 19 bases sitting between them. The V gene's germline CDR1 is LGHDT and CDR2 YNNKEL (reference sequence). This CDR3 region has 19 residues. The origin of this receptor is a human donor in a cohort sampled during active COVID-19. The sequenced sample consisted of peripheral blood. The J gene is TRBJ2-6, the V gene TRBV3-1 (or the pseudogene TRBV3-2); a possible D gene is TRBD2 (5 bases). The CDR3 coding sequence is TGTGCCAGCAGCCCCCGGTTTATCCCTCGGGGCTCTGGGGCCAACGTCCTGACTTTC. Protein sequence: CASSPRFIPRGSGANVLTF.